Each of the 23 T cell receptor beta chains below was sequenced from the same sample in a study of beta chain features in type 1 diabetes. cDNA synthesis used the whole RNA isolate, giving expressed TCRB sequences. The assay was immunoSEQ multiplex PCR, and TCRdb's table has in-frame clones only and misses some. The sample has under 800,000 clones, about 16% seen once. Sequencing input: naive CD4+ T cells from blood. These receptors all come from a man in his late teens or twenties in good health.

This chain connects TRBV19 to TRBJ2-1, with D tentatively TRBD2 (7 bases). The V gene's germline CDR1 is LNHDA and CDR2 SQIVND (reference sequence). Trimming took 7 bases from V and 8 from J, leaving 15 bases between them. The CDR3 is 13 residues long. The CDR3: CASTPRGAHEQFF. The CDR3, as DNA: TGTGCCAGTACCCCCCGGGGGGCCCATGAGCAGTTCTTC.

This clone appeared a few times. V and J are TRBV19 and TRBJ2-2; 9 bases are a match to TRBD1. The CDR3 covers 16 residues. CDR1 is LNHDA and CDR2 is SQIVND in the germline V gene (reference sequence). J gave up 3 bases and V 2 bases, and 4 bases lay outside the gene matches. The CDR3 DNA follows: TGTGCCAGTAGTATACGGACAGGGGCGGACACCGGGGAGCTGTTTTTT. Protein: CASSIRTGADTGELFF.

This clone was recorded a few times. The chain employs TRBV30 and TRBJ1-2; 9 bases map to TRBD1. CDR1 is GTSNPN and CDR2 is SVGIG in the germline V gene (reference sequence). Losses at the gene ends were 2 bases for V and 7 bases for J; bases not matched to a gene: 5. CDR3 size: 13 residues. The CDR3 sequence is CAWSRTGVGGYTF. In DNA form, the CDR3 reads TGTGCCTGGAGTCGGACAGGGGTGGGTGGCTACACCTTC.

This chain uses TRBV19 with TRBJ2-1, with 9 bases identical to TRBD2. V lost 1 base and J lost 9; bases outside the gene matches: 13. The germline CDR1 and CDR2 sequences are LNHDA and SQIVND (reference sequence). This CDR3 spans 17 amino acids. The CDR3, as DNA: TGTGCCAGTAGTATAGTGGGGCGGGAGGGCCGTTATAGTGAGCAGTTCTTC. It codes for CASSIVGREGRYSEQFF.

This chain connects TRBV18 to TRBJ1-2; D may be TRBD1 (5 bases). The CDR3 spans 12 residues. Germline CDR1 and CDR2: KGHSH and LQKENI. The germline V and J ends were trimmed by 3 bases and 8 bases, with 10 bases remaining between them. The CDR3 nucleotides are TGTGCCAGCTCACCGAGTAGGGGCGGCTACACCTTC. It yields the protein CASSPSRGGYTF.

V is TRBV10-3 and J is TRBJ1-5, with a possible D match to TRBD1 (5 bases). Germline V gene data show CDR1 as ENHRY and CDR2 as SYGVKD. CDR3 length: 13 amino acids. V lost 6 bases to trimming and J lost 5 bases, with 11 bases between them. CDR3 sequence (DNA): TGTGCCATCAGGGACAACGAACATCAGCCCCAGCATTTT. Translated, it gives CAIRDNEHQPQHF.

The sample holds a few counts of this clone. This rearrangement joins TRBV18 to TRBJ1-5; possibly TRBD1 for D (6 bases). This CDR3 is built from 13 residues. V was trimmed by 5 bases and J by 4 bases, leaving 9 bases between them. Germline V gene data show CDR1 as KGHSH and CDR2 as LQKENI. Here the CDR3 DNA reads TGTGCCAGCTCAACAGGGATGAATCAGCCCCAGCATTTT. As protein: CASSTGMNQPQHF.

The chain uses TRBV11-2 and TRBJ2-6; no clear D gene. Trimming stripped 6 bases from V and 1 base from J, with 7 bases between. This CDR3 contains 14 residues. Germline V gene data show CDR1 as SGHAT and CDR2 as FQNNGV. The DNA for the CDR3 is TGTGCCAGCAGTCGAATTTCTGGGGCCAACGTCCTGACTTTC. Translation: CASSRISGANVLTF.

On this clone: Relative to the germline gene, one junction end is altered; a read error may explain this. CDR3 loop: CASRKGNAGELFF. The CDR3 coding sequence is TGTGCCAGCAGAAAGGGGAACGCCGGGGAGCTGTTTTTT. The chain couples TRBV13 to TRBJ2-2; tentative D call: TRBD1 (5 bases). This CDR3 region has 13 residues. Germline CDR1 is PRHDT and CDR2 is FYEKMQ (reference sequence).

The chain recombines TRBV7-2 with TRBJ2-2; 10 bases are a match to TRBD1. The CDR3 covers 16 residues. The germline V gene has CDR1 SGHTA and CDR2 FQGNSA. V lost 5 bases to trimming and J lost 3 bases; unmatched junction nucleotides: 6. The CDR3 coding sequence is TGTGCCAGCAGCCTAAGACAGGGGGCGGACACCGGGGAGCTGTTTTTT. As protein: CASSLRQGADTGELFF.

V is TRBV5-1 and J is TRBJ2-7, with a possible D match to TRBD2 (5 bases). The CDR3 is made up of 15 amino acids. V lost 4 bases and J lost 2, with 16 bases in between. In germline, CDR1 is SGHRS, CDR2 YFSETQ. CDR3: CASSPRPRETYEQYF. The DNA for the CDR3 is TGCGCCAGCAGCCCCCGGCCCCGGGAAACCTACGAGCAGTACTTC.

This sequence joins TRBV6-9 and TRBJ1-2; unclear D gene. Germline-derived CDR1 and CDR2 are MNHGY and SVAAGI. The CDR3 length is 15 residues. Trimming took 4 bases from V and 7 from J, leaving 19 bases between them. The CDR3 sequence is CASSSTPDRTGGYTF. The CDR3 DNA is TGTGCCAGCAGTTCCACCCCTGACCGGACGGGTGGCTACACCTTC.

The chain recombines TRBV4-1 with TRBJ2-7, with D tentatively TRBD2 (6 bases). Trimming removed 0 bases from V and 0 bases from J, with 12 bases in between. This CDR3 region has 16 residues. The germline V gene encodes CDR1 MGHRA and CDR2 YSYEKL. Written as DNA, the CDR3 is TGCGCCAGCAGCCAAGATATAGCGGTAAGCTCCTACGAGCAGTACTTC. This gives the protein CASSQDIAVSSYEQYF.

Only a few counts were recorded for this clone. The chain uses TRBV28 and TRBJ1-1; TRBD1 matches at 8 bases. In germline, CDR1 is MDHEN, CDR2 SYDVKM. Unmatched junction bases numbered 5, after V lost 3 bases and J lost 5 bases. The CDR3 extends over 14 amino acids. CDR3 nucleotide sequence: TGTGCCAGCAGTTTCCAGGGGGCAGGAACTGAAGCTTTCTTT. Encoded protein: CASSFQGAGTEAFF.

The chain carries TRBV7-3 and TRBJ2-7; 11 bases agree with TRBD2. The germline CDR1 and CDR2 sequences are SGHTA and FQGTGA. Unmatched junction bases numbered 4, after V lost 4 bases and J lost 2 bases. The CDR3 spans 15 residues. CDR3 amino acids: CASSWIAGGPYEQYF. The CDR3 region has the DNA TGTGCCAGCAGCTGGATAGCGGGAGGGCCCTACGAGCAGTACTTC. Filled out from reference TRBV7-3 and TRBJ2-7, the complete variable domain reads GAGVSQTPSNKVTEKGKYVELRCDPISGHTALYWYRQSLGQGPEFLIYFQGTGAADDSGLPNDRFFAVRPEGSVSTLKIQRTERGDSAVYLCASSWIAGGPYEQYFGPGTRLTVT.

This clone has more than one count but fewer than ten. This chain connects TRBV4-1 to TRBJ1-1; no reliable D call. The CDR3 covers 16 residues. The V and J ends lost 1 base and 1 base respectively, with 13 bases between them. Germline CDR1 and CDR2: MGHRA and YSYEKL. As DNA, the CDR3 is TGCGCCAGCAGCCAAGTTGGTGCCCCAGGGAACACTGAAGCTTTCTTT. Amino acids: CASSQVGAPGNTEAFF.

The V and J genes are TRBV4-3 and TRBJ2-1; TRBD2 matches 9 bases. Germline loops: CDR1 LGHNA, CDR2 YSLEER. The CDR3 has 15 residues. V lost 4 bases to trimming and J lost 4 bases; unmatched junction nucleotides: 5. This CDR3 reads CASSLGLANYNEQFF. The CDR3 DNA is TGCGCCAGCAGCCTGGGACTAGCAAATTACAATGAGCAGTTCTTC.

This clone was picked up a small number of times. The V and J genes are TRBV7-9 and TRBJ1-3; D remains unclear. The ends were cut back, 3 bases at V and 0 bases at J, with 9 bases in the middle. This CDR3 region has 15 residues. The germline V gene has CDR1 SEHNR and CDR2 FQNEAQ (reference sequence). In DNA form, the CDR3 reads TGTGCCAGCAGCTTTAGACGGACCTCTGGAAACACCATATATTTT. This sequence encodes CASSFRRTSGNTIYF. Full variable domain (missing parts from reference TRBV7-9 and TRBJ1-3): DTGVSQNPRHKITKRGQNVTFRCDPISEHNRLYWYRQTLGQGPEFLTYFQNEAQLEKSRLLSDRFSAERPKGSFSTLEIQRTEQGDSAMYLCASSFRRTSGNTIYFGEGSWLTVV.

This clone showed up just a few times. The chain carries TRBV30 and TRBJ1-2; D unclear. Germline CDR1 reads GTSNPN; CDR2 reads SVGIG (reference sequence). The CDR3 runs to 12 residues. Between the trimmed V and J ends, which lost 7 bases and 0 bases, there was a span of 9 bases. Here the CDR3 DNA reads TGTGCCTTTGAGAGGGCTAACTATGGCTACACCTTC. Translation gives CAFERANYGYTF. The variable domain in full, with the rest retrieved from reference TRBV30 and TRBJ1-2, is SQTIHQWPATLVQPVGSPLSLECTVEGTSNPNLYWYRQAAGRGLQLLFYSVGIGQISSEVPQNLSASRPQDRQFILSSKKLLLSDSGFYLCAFERANYGYTFGSGTRLTVV.

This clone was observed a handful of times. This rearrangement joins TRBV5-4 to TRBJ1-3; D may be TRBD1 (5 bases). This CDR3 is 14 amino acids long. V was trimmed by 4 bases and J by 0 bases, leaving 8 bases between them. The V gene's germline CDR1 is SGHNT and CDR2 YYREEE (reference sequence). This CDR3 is CASSGASSGNTIYF. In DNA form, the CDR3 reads TGTGCCAGCAGCGGGGCGTCCTCTGGAAACACCATATATTTT.

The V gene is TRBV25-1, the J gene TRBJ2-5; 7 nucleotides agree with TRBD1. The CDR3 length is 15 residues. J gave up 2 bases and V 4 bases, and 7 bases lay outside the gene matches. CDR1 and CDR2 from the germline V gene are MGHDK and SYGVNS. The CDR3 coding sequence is TGTGCCAGCAGTGTCCAGACAGGGCCTCAAGAGACCCAGTACTTC. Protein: CASSVQTGPQETQYF.

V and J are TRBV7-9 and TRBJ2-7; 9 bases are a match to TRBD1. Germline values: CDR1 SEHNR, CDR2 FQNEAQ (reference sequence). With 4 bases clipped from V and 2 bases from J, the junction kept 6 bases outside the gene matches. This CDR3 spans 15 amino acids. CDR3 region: CASSSRGQGPYEQYF. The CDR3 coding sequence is TGTGCCAGCAGCTCCAGAGGACAGGGGCCCTACGAGCAGTACTTC.

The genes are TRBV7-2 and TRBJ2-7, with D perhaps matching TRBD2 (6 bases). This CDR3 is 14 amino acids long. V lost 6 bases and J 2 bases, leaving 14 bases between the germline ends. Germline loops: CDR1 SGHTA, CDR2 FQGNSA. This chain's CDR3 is CASSRAGATYEQYF. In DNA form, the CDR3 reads TGTGCCAGCAGTCGAGCGGGCGCCACCTACGAGCAGTACTTC.